Included here is one T cell receptor (beta chain) sequence, with context. This sample is part of a study of CD8 T cells in Susac syndrome. Trimming pared 0 bases from V and 4 bases from J, leaving 7 bases between. This CDR3 region has 14 residues. CDR1 is LGHNA, CDR2 YNFKEQ, per germline. RNA totalling roughly 0.45 to 1 ug underwent reverse transcription with random hexamers. TCRdb reprocessed the immunoSEQ multiplex PCR reads via MiXCR and lists one record per CDR3 protein. The sample lists about 110,000 distinct CDR3 sequences; approximately 93% were seen once. The material sequenced was CD8+ T cells from PBMCs. This chain links TRBV4-2 with TRBJ2-1; D gene ambiguous. The TCR was taken from a human donor with Susac syndrome. The CDR3 DNA follows: TGTGCCAGCAGCCAAGAAGAAAGTTACAATGAGCAGTTCTTC. Its protein product is CASSQEESYNEQFF.